The clone carrying this TCR beta chain was counted once. Its specificity is not known. Primers: 60 Vbeta forward and 13 Jbeta reverse. The repertoire was sequenced with immunoSEQ multiplex PCR; TCRdb's copy has only in-frame clones and lacks some. Of 150,000 to 200,000 clones in the sample, 84% were seen once. This CDR3 has 13 amino acids. Between the trimmed V and J ends, which lost 9 bases and 4 bases, there was a span of 10 bases. Germline V gene sequence: CDR1 SNHLY, CDR2 FYNNEI. The data are from a study of cytomegalovirus exposure and HLA in healthy donors. Study-level results: A later analysis found that most CMV-associated TCR beta chains appeared HLA-restricted.

This TCR was recovered from a boy between 10 and 17 years old in good health and CMV-seronegative. This chain uses TRBV2 with TRBJ1-6; D is undetermined. Specimen: PBMCs. The CDR3, as DNA: TGTGCCAGTCTGGACTTATATAATTCACCCCTCCACTTT. As protein: CASLDLYNSPLHF.